Following are 10 T cell receptor beta chains from one sample sequenced in a study of T cells in Graves' hyperthyroidism and ophthalmopathy. There were TCR beta CDR3 regions amplified from RNA transcripts. TCR CDR3 underwent first-round RT-PCR with the HTBI primer set. TCRdb passed the multiplex PCR reads through MiXCR, listing each CDR3 protein once. The data contain 700,000 or so distinct CDR3 sequences, 16% of them singletons. Sequencing was done on a sample of blood. The receptors were sampled from a man younger than 35 with Graves' hyperthyroidism.

CDR3 protein: CASSLSGFNSNQPQHF. CDR3 bases: TGTGCCAGCAGCCTATCCGGTTTTAATAGCAATCAGCCCCAGCATTTT. V gene TRBV7-8 combines with J gene TRBJ1-5, with D hard to call. CDR1 is SGHVS and CDR2 is FQNEAQ in the germline V gene. Trimming removed 5 bases from V and 0 bases from J, with 14 bases in between. The CDR3 loop spans 16 amino acids.

This clonotype turned up a few times. A read error may produce the germline difference seen at one junction end. This sequence joins TRBV4-1 and TRBJ2-6; TRBD1 or TRBD2 may be the D gene (5 bases each). The CDR3 is made up of 17 amino acids. The V gene's germline CDR1 is MGHRA and CDR2 YSYEKL. CDR3 protein: CAGSQVGRISGANVLTF. The CDR3 DNA reads TGCGCCGGCAGCCAAGTGGGACGGATCTCTGGGGCCAACGTCCTGACTTTC.

There are a few counts of this clonotype. This chain connects TRBV11-2 to TRBJ2-3, with D unresolved. Trimming removed 5 bases at V and 6 bases at J, with 12 bases between. The CDR3 has 13 amino acids. CDR1 is SGHAT and CDR2 is FQNNGV in the germline V gene. In nucleotides, the CDR3 is TGTGCCAGCAGCCCCCCCCTGGGGGATACGCAGTATTTT. Protein sequence: CASSPPLGDTQYF.

Points on this clonotype: Given a much more abundant clone one base away, this may be a read error. V is TRBV14 and J is TRBJ2-1, with D uncertain. V lost 3 bases and J 7 bases, leaving 7 bases between the germline ends. From germline, CDR1 is SGHDN and CDR2 FVKESK. This CDR3 is 12 amino acids long. The CDR3 is CASSHGRNEQFF. The CDR3, as DNA: TGTGCCAGCAGCCACGGACGGAATGAGCAGTTCTTC.

The sample holds a few counts of this clonotype. The J gene is TRBJ2-7, the V gene TRBV6-2 or TRBV6-3, with 9 bases lining up with TRBD1. The germline gives CDR1 MNHEY, CDR2 SVGEGT. The ends lost 6 bases at V and 5 bases at J; junction bases unmatched: 8. The length of the CDR3 is 14 residues. This chain's CDR3 is CASRDRDREHEQYF. The CDR3 DNA follows: TGTGCCAGCAGAGACCGGGACAGGGAACACGAGCAGTACTTC.

This clonotype showed up many times. V is TRBV28 and J is TRBJ1-5; 8 bases agree with TRBD1. Trimming cost V 1 base and J 4 bases; bases outside gene matches: 9. The CDR3 loop spans 17 amino acids. Germline V gene data show CDR1 as MDHEN and CDR2 as SYDVKM. In DNA form, the CDR3 reads TGTGCCAGCAGTTTATCCTTCGGACAGGGAAGTAATCAGCCCCAGCATTTT. Its translation is CASSLSFGQGSNQPQHF.

This clonotype showed up many times. The chain has TRBV5-1 and TRBJ1-2, with D possibly TRBD1 on 5 matching bases. CDR3 length: 13 residues. The germline V gene encodes CDR1 SGHRS and CDR2 YFSETQ. Trimming shortened V by 5 bases and J by 8 bases, and 16 bases separated the two germline ends. The CDR3 nucleotides are TGCGCCAGCAGGATGGACACCCGTGGGGGCTACACCTTC. Translating it yields CASRMDTRGGYTF.

Many counts were recorded for this clonotype. The chain carries TRBV28 and TRBJ2-5; D could derive from TRBD1 or TRBD2 (5 bases each). CDR3 size: 14 residues. Between the trimmed V and J ends, which lost 6 bases and 3 bases, there was a span of 14 bases. The germline V gene encodes CDR1 MDHEN and CDR2 SYDVKM. Here the CDR3 reads CASSLRDREETQYF. CDR3 nucleotides: TGTGCCAGCAGCCTCCGGGACCGTGAAGAGACCCAGTACTTC.

This clonotype was found many times. J is TRBJ2-7 and V is TRBV28, with TRBD1 identical over 12 bases. The V gene's germline CDR1 is MDHEN and CDR2 SYDVKM. This CDR3 contains 14 residues. Unmatched junction bases numbered 8, after V lost 7 bases and J lost 7 bases. The CDR3 spells CASIPGQGAGEQYF. The CDR3 DNA reads as TGTGCCAGCATCCCGGGACAGGGGGCAGGAGAGCAGTACTTC.

This clonotype was seen at least ten times. The V and J genes are TRBV24-1 and TRBJ2-3; no firm D call. The CDR3 has 12 amino acids. Trimming shortened V by 9 bases and J by 1 base, and 7 bases separated the two germline ends. Germline assignment: CDR1 KGHDR and CDR2 SFDVKD. This CDR3 is CATGPGTDTQYF. The CDR3 nucleotides are TGTGCCACCGGCCCGGGCACAGATACGCAGTATTTT.